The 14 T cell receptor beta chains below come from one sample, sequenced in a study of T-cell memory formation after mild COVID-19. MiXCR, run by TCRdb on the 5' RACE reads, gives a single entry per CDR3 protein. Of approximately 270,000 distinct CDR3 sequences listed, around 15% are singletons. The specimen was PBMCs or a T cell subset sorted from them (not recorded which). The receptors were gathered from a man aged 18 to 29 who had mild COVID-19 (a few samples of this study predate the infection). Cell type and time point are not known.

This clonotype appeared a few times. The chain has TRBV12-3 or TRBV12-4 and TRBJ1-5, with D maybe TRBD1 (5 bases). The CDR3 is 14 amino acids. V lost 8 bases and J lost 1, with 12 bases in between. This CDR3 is CASSRVASNQPQHF. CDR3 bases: TGTGCCAGCTCCAGGGTGGCCAGCAATCAGCCCCAGCATTTT.

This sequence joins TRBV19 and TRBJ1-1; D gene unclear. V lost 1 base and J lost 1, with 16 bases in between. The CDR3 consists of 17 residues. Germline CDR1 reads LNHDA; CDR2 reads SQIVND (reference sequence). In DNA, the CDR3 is TGTGCCAGTAGTATAGTGGGTGGCAGGCCAAAGAACACTGAAGCTTTCTTT. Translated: CASSIVGGRPKNTEAFF.

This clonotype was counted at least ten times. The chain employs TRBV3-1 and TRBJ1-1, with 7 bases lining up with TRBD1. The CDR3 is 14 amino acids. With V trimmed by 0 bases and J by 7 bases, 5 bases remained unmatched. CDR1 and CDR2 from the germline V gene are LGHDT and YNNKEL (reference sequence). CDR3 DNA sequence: TGTGCCAGCAGCCAAGACAGGGGGTGTTGTGAAGCTTTCTTT. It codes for CASSQDRGCCEAFF.

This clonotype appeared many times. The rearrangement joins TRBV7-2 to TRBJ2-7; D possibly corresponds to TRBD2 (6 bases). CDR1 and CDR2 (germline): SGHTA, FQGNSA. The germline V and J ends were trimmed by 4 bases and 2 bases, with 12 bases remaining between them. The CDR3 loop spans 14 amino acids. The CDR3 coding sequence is TGTGCCAGCAGCTCCCTCGGGACTGCCTACGAGCAGTACTTC. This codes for CASSSLGTAYEQYF.

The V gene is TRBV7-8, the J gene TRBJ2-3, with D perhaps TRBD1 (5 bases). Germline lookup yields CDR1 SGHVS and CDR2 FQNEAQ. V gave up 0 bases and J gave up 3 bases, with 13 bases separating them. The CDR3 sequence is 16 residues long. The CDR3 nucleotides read TGTGCCAGCAGCTTAGCCGGTCCAGGGATTACAGATACGCAGTATTTT. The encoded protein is CASSLAGPGITDTQYF. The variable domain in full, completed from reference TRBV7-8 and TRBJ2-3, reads GAGVSQSPRYKVAKRGQDVALRCDPISGHVSLFWYQQALGQGPEFLTYFQNEAQLDKSGLPSDRFFAERPEGSVSTLKIQRTQQEDSAVYLCASSLAGPGITDTQYFGPGTRLTVL.

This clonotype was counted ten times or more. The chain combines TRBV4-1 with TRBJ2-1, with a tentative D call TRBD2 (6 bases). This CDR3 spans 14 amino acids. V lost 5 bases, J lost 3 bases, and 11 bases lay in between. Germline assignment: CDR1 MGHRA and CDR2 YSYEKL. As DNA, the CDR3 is TGCGCCAGCAGCGTCGGGGGAGTCTACAATGAGCAGTTCTTC. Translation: CASSVGGVYNEQFF.

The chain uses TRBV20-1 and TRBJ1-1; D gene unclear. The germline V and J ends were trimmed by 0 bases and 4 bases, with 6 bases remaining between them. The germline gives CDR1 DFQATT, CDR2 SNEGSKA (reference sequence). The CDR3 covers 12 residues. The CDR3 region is CSAREGPTEAFF. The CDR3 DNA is TGCAGTGCTAGAGAGGGTCCCACTGAAGCTTTCTTT.

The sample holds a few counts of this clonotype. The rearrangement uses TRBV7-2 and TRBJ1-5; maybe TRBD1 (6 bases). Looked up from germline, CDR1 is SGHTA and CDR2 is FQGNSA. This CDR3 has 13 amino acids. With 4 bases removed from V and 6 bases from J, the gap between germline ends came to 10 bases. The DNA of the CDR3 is TGTGCCAGCAGCTCTCCAGGGGTTCAGCCCCAGCATTTT. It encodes CASSSPGVQPQHF.

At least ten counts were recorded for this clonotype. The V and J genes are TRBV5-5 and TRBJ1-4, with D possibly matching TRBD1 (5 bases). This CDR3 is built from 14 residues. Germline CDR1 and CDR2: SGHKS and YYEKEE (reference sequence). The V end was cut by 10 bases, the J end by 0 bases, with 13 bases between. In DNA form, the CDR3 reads TGTGCCTCGAGGGGTGGGGCAACTAATGAAAAACTGTTTTTT. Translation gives CASRGGATNEKLFF. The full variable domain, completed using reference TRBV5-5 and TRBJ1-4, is DAGVTQSPTHLIKTRGQQVTLRCSPISGHKSVSWYQQVLGQGPQFIFQYYEKEERGRGNFPDRFSARQFPNYSSELNVNALLLGDSALYLCASRGGATNEKLFFGSGTQLSVL.

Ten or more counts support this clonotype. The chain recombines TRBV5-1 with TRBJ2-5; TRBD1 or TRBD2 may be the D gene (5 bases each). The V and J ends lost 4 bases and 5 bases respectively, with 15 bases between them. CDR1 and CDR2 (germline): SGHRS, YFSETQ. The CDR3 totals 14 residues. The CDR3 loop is CASSAGTGDETQYF. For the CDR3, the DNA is TGCGCCAGCAGCGCAGGGACCGGGGACGAGACCCAGTACTTC. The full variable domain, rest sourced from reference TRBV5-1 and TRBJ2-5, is KAGVTQTPRYLIKTRGQQVTLSCSPISGHRSVSWYQQTPGQGLQFLFEYFSETQRNKGNFPGRFSGRQFSNSRSEMNVSTLELGDSALYLCASSAGTGDETQYFGPGTRLLVL.

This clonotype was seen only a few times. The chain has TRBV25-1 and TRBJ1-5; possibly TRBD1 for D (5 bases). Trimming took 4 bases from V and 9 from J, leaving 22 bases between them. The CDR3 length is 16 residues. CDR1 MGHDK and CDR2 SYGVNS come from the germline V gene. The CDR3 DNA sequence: TGTGCCAGCAGTGGACCTGCGGCCCGGGGCGGGTGGCCCCAGCATTTT. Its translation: CASSGPAARGGWPQHF.

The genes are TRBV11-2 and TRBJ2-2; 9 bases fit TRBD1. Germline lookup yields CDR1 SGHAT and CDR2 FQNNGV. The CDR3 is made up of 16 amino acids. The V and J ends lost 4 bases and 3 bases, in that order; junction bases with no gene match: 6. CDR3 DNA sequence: TGTGCCAGCAGCTCCGGGACAGGGCGCGACACCGGGGAGCTGTTTTTT. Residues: CASSSGTGRDTGELFF.

The CDR3 nucleotides are TGTGCCAGCAGCATGTCAACCACAGATACGCAGTATTTT. Its translation: CASSMSTTDTQYF. The chain combines TRBV7-3 with TRBJ2-3; D remains ambiguous. Germline V gives CDR1 SGHTA, CDR2 FQGTGA. Trimming shortened V by 5 bases and J by 2 bases, and 8 bases separated the two germline ends. The CDR3 length is 13 residues.

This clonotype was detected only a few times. The CDR3, as DNA: TGCGCCAGCAGCCCCCGCGGAAATGAAAAACTGTTTTTT. Amino acids: CASSPRGNEKLFF. The chain is built from TRBV4-3 and TRBJ1-4, with D uncertain. Germline CDR1 LGHNA, CDR2 YSLEER. The CDR3 is 13 residues long. Deletions cut 4 bases from V and 5 bases from J, with 8 bases between.